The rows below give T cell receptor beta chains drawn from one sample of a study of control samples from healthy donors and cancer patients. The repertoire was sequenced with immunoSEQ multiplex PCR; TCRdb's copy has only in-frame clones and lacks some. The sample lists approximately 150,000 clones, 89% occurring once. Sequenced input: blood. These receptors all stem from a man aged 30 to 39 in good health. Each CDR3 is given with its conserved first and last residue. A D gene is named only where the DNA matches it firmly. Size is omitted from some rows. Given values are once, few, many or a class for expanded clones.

CATSDKSGGGTDTQYF | TGTGCCACCAGTGATAAGAGCGGGGGGGGCACAGATACGCAGTATTTT | TRBJ2-3 | TRBV24-1 | - | TRBD2
CASSPRWGRQGANTGELFF | TGTGCCAGCAGCCCGAGGTGGGGGAGACAGGGGGCGAACACCGGGGAGCTGTTTTTT | TRBJ2-2 | TRBV4-2 | - | TRBD1
CASSLVQGTGELFF | TGTGCCAGCAGCTTAGTTCAGGGCACCGGGGAGCTGTTTTTT | TRBJ2-2 | TRBV7-8 | few | -
CASMAGDYMNTEAFF | TGCGCCAGCATGGCAGGGGACTATATGAACACTGAAGCTTTCTTT | TRBJ1-1 | TRBV5-1 | - | -
CASSLVEVNNEQFF | TGTGCCAGCTCACTGGTCGAGGTGAACAATGAGCAGTTCTTC | TRBJ2-1 | TRBV18 | - | -
CATGPQGRDTQYF | TGTGCCACAGGGCCCCAGGGTCGGGATACGCAGTATTTT | TRBJ2-3 | TRBV2 | few | -
CASSEVHAKVAKNIQYF | TGTGCCAGCAGTGAAGTTCATGCAAAAGTAGCCAAAAACATTCAGTACTTC | TRBJ2-4 | TRBV2 | - | -
CASSLGDGQVSPLHF | TGTGCCAGCAGCTTAGGAGACGGTCAGGTTTCACCCCTCCACTTT | TRBJ1-6 | TRBV7-9 | - | -
CASAYAGGEFTDTQYF | TGTGCCAGCGCATACGCCGGGGGGGAGTTCACAGATACGCAGTATTTT | TRBJ2-3 | TRBV18 | - | TRBD2
CASSLSGRAQYF | TGTGCCAGCAGCTTATCGGGGAGGGCTCAGTATTTT | TRBJ2-3 | TRBV7-8 | - | TRBD2
CASNAGTGDEKLFF | TGTGCCAGCAACGCCGGGACAGGGGACGAAAAACTGTTTTTT | TRBJ1-4 | TRBV7-9 | - | TRBD1
CASSFGTGGNSPLHF | TGTGCCAGCAGCTTCGGGACAGGGGGTAATTCACCCCTCCACTTT | TRBJ1-6 | TRBV7-8 | - | TRBD1
CATSRDPYSYEQYF | TGTGCCACCAGCAGAGATCCGTACTCCTACGAGCAGTACTTC | TRBJ2-7 | TRBV15 | - | -
CATRNTARTGELFF | TGTGCCACCAGAAACACCGCGAGGACCGGGGAGCTGTTTTTT | TRBJ2-2 | TRBV24-1 | - | -
CASSPGEGALNQPQHF | TGTGCCAGCTCACCCGGGGAGGGGGCGCTGAATCAGCCCCAGCATTTT | TRBJ1-5 | TRBV18 | - | TRBD1
CATSDGQDTYEQYF | TGTGCCACCAGTGATGGACAGGACACCTACGAGCAGTACTTC | TRBJ2-7 | TRBV24-1 | - | TRBD1
CASSFFTRGQSYEQYF | TGTGCCAGCAGCTTTTTTACTAGGGGGCAATCCTACGAGCAGTACTTC | TRBJ2-7 | TRBV5-6 | - | TRBD1
CASSIGGQTYEQYF | TGTGCCAGTAGTATAGGGGGCCAAACCTACGAGCAGTACTTC | TRBJ2-7 | TRBV19 | once | -
CASSESARGDEQFF | TGCGCCAGCAGTGAGTCGGCGAGGGGCGATGAGCAGTTCTTC | TRBJ2-1 | TRBV10-2 | - | -
CATSDSGTGDYGYTF | TGTGCCACCAGTGACTCCGGGACAGGGGACTATGGCTACACCTTC | TRBJ1-2 | TRBV24-1 | - | TRBD1
CAWSVLATTGELFF | TGTGCCTGGAGTGTACTAGCAACCACCGGGGAGCTGTTTTTT | TRBJ2-2 | TRBV30 | once | -
CASRRGSVHQPQHF | TGTGCCAGCAGACGAGGTAGTGTTCATCAGCCCCAGCATTTT | TRBJ1-5 | TRBV6-5 | - | -
CASSLAGRGGRSHEQYF | TGTGCCAGCAGCTTAGCGGGACGAGGCGGGAGGTCCCACGAGCAGTACTTC | TRBJ2-7 | TRBV11-2 | - | TRBD2
CASSGHATSSSGNTIYF | TGTGCCAGCAGCGGTCACGCGACCTCAAGCTCTGGAAACACCATATATTTT | TRBJ1-3 | TRBV2 | - | -
CASSPRRRDGDF | TGTGCCAGCAGCCCCCGACGACGGGACGGGGACTTC | TRBJ2-7 | TRBV28 | - | -
CASTRRYQPQHF | TGTGCCAGCACTCGCAGATATCAGCCCCAGCATTTT | TRBJ1-5 | TRBV6-6 | - | -
CASSPTVQETQYF | TGTGCCAGCAGTCCGACGGTCCAGGAGACCCAGTACTTC | TRBJ2-5 | TRBV7-3 | - | -
CASRWGRGNTEAFF | TGTGCCAGCAGATGGGGCAGGGGTAACACTGAAGCTTTCTTT | TRBJ1-1 | TRBV6-5 | - | -
CSVADANTGELFF | TGCAGCGTGGCAGACGCGAACACCGGGGAGCTGTTTTTT | TRBJ2-2 | TRBV29-1 | - | -
CATATLAGPSEQYF | TGTGCCACCGCCACCCTAGCGGGACCTTCCGAGCAGTACTTC | TRBJ2-7 | TRBV24-1 | - | TRBD2
CASSPRDGGANTEAFF | TGTGCCAGCTCACCGCGCGACGGGGGCGCGAACACTGAAGCTTTCTTT | TRBJ1-1 | TRBV18 | - | -
CAISGGQGASMNTEAFF | TGTGCCATCAGTGGGGGGCAGGGGGCCTCCATGAACACTGAAGCTTTCTTT | TRBJ1-1 | TRBV10-3 | - | TRBD1
CALEGLAGSTDTQYF | TGTGCCTTGGAGGGGCTAGCGGGGAGCACAGATACGCAGTATTTT | TRBJ2-3 | TRBV30 | - | TRBD2
CASSFEGAGSYEQYF | TGTGCCAGCAGTTTTGAGGGGGCGGGATCCTACGAGCAGTACTTC | TRBJ2-7 | TRBV27 | few | -
CASSFDRERGNQPQHF | TGTGCCAGCAGCTTTGACAGGGAAAGGGGCAATCAGCCCCAGCATTTT | TRBJ1-5 | TRBV7-6 | - | TRBD1
CASSAIAGGPTGELFF | TGTGCCAGCAGTGCTATAGCGGGGGGGCCTACCGGGGAGCTGTTTTTT | TRBJ2-2 | TRBV7-2 | - | TRBD2
CASSPLTWDSARPQHF | TGTGCCAGCAGTCCGCTGACCTGGGACAGCGCTCGCCCCCAGCATTTT | TRBJ1-5 | TRBV27 | - | TRBD1
CASSWVPQQGYEQYF | TGCGCCAGCAGCTGGGTCCCCCAGCAGGGATACGAGCAGTACTTC | TRBJ2-7 | TRBV5-1 | - | -
CASSGQTYEQYF | TGTGCCAGCAGCGGACAGACCTACGAGCAGTACTTC | TRBJ2-7 | TRBV2 | - | -
CATSRDVLGVGDF | TGTGCCACCAGCAGAGATGTGTTAGGGGTCGGCGACTTC | TRBJ1-2 | TRBV15 | - | -
CASNLPGQGDNEQFF | TGTGCCAGCAATTTACCGGGACAGGGCGACAATGAGCAGTTCTTC | TRBJ2-1 | TRBV9 | - | TRBD1
CASSGTGVNGYTF | TGTGCCAGCAGCGGTACAGGGGTTAATGGCTACACCTTC | TRBJ1-2 | TRBV9 | - | TRBD1
CASSFSPFAALGGQETQYF | TGTGCCAGCAGTTTTTCCCCGTTTGCCGCGCTTGGGGGCCAAGAGACCCAGTACTTC | TRBJ2-5 | TRBV5-6 | - | -
CASSFSGRGETQYF | TGTGCCAGCAGCTTTAGCGGGAGAGGTGAGACCCAGTACTTC | TRBJ2-5 | TRBV7-9 | - | TRBD2
CASKTDRQNTEAFF | TGTGCCAGCAAGACTGACAGACAGAACACTGAAGCTTTCTTT | TRBJ1-1 | TRBV2 | - | -
CASSLDGETQYF | TGTGCCAGCAGCTTAGACGGCGAGACCCAGTACTTC | TRBJ2-5 | TRBV7-3 | - | -
CASSPGGLVSSYEQYF | TGTGCCAGCAGCCCGGGTGGGCTAGTCAGCTCCTACGAGCAGTACTTC | TRBJ2-7 | TRBV5-5 | - | -
CASSQAPGQPQHF | TGCGCCAGCAGCCAAGCCCCGGGGCAGCCCCAGCATTTT | TRBJ1-5 | TRBV4-1 | - | -
CASSQGVTSFYDEQFF | TGCGCCAGCAGCCAAGGTGTGACTAGCTTTTACGATGAGCAGTTCTTC | TRBJ2-1 | TRBV4-3 | few | TRBD2
CASSLAGNNQPQHF | TGTGCCAGCAGCTTGGCAGGCAACAATCAGCCCCAGCATTTT | TRBJ1-5 | TRBV5-5 | - | -
CAWSVEQPNHSPLHF | TGTGCCTGGAGTGTTGAACAGCCAAACCACTCACCCCTCCACTTT | TRBJ1-6 | TRBV30 | - | -
CASSLTNGGPGAGYVIGYYEQYF | TGTGCCAGCAGCTTAACCAACGGGGGACCCGGGGCGGGGTATGTAATCGGTTACTACGAGCAGTACTTC | TRBJ2-7 | TRBV7-3 | once | -
CASSDPELGEAFF | TGTGCCAGCAGTGACCCCGAGCTGGGTGAAGCTTTCTTT | TRBJ1-1 | TRBV25-1 | - | -
CASSTRQGALGTEAFF | TGTGCCAGTAGTACCAGACAGGGGGCTTTGGGCACTGAAGCTTTCTTT | TRBJ1-1 | TRBV19 | once | TRBD1
CASSLRPGIYNEQFF | TGCGCCAGCAGCTTGAGGCCAGGAATCTACAATGAGCAGTTCTTC | TRBJ2-1 | TRBV5-1 | - | -
CASSRTGAPYEQYF | TGCGCCAGCAGCCGTACCGGGGCGCCCTACGAGCAGTACTTC | TRBJ2-7 | TRBV4-3 | - | -
CASRVSGRTSYEQYF | TGTGCCAGCAGAGTTAGCGGGAGAACCTCCTACGAGCAGTACTTC | TRBJ2-7 | TRBV27 | - | TRBD2
CASSPLRGEAFF | TGTGCCAGCAGCCCCCTTCGGGGTGAAGCTTTCTTT | TRBJ1-1 | TRBV7-9 | - | -